These 32 T cell receptor beta chains were all obtained from the same sample, sequenced in a study of OX40 agonist ivuxolimab in advanced cancers. Measured with immunoSEQ multiplex PCR; TCRdb has only the in-frame clones, and not every one. The data contain around 100,000 clones, roughly 89% of them singletons. Source: CD4+ or CD8+ T cells sorted from blood, taken in a trial of the OX40 agonist ivuxolimab. These receptors were obtained from an adult with an advanced solid tumor such as melanoma, head and neck, liver or kidney cancer.

The chain recombines TRBV6-1 with TRBJ2-5; D uncertain. Germline CDR1 and CDR2: MNHNS and SASEGT. The CDR3 extends over 13 amino acids. The V end lost 3 bases, the J end lost 9 bases, and 14 bases lay between the germline ends. CDR3 amino acids: CASSEQPKRAQYF. CDR3 coding DNA: TGTGCCAGCAGTGAGCAGCCTAAGAGAGCCCAGTACTTC.

This clone was counted between two and nine times. This specimen includes other DNA sequences encoding the same CDR3. This chain links TRBV6-6 with TRBJ2-7; D is ambiguous. Trimming removed 3 bases at V and 3 bases at J, with 9 bases between. Germline CDR1 and CDR2: MNHNY and SVGAGI (reference sequence). The CDR3 is made up of 13 amino acids. This CDR3 is CASSYPPSYEQYF. CDR3 nucleotides: TGTGCCAGCAGTTATCCCCCTAGCTACGAGCAGTACTTC.

The chain recombines TRBV10-3 with TRBJ1-2, with 9 nucleotides matching TRBD1. V lost 6 bases to trimming and J lost 4 bases; unmatched junction nucleotides: 9. The germline CDR1 and CDR2 sequences are ENHRY and SYGVKD. This CDR3 is 15 amino acids long. CDR3 residues: CAISGTGGLAYGYTF. The DNA for the CDR3 is TGTGCCATCAGCGGAACAGGGGGCCTCGCCTATGGCTACACCTTC.

This rearrangement joins TRBV7-3 to TRBJ2-1; 7 bases are shared with TRBD1. The CDR3 length is 15 residues. The germline CDR1 and CDR2 sequences are SGHTA and FQGTGA. The V gene end was trimmed by 2 bases and the J gene end by 7 bases; junction bases not matched to a gene: 8. CDR3 sequence: CASSLSSDRANEQFF. Written as DNA, the CDR3 is TGTGCCAGCAGCTTATCGAGTGACAGGGCTAATGAGCAGTTCTTC.

The genes are TRBV19 and TRBJ1-2; possibly TRBD1 for D (6 bases). Germline V gene lookup returns CDR1 LNHDA and CDR2 SQIVND (reference sequence). V was clipped by 3 bases and J by 10 bases, with 21 bases between them. CDR3 length: 15 residues. This CDR3 is CASSITLQGLGLYTF. The DNA for the CDR3 is TGTGCCAGTAGTATTACCTTACAGGGACTAGGACTCTACACCTTC.

The rearrangement joins TRBV18 to TRBJ2-1, with 11 bases matching TRBD2. The CDR3 totals 18 residues. V lost 2 bases to trimming and J lost 5 bases; unmatched junction nucleotides: 11. Germline CDR1 reads KGHSH; CDR2 reads LQKENI. The CDR3 sequence: CASSPRTLAGGLNNEQFF. Written as DNA, the CDR3 is TGTGCCAGCTCACCAAGAACTCTAGCGGGAGGTCTAAACAATGAGCAGTTCTTC.

The chain links TRBV5-1 to TRBJ2-1; TRBD2 agrees at 11 bases. CDR3 length: 13 residues. Germline V gene sequence: CDR1 SGHRS, CDR2 YFSETQ. The ends lost 4 bases at V and 15 bases at J; junction bases unmatched: 9. The CDR3 loop is CASSGIAGGPSFF. CDR3 DNA sequence: TGCGCCAGCAGCGGAATAGCGGGAGGGCCTTCGTTCTTC.

The chain uses TRBV7-8 and TRBJ2-2, with 9 bases lining up with TRBD2. CDR1 is SGHVS, CDR2 FQNEAQ, per germline. V shed 5 bases, J shed 6 bases, and the junction held 4 bases outside the gene matches. CDR3 size: 14 residues. The CDR3 sequence is CASSIGLASGELFF. CDR3 nucleotide sequence: TGTGCCAGCAGCATCGGACTAGCGTCCGGGGAGCTGTTTTTT.

This chain links TRBV5-1 with TRBJ1-5; TRBD1 aligns across 9 bases. Germline-derived CDR1 and CDR2 are SGHRS and YFSETQ. Unmatched junction bases numbered 4, after V lost 7 bases and J lost 2 bases. The CDR3 extends over 14 amino acids. CDR3 nucleotides: TGCGCCAGCTCCACAGGGGGCGGCAATCAGCCCCAGCATTTT. It yields the protein CASSTGGGNQPQHF. Using reference TRBV5-1 and TRBJ1-5 for the parts outside the CDR3, the full variable domain is KAGVTQTPRYLIKTRGQQVTLSCSPISGHRSVSWYQQTPGQGLQFLFEYFSETQRNKGNFPGRFSGRQFSNSRSEMNVSTLELGDSALYLCASSTGGGNQPQHFGDGTRLSIL.

The chain is built from TRBV18 and TRBJ2-3, with a tentative D call TRBD1 (6 bases). The V end lost 4 bases, the J end lost 5 bases, and 13 bases lay between the germline ends. CDR3 size: 14 residues. Germline V gives CDR1 KGHSH, CDR2 LQKENI. For the CDR3, the DNA is TGTGCCAGCTCACTCAGGGGTTCGGGAGATACGCAGTATTTT. Translated, it gives CASSLRGSGDTQYF.

The chain couples TRBV7-8 to TRBJ2-7; TRBD1 matches 10 bases. Germline V gene lookup returns CDR1 SGHVS and CDR2 FQNEAQ. Losses at the gene ends were 4 bases for V and 4 bases for J; bases not matched to a gene: 10. The CDR3 is 16 residues long. The CDR3 loop reads CASSSGRGQGGYEQYF. CDR3 nucleotides: TGTGCCAGCAGCTCCGGCCGAGGACAGGGGGGTTACGAGCAGTACTTC.

The chain uses TRBV6-6 and TRBJ2-1; 13 nucleotides align to TRBD2. The CDR3 runs 15 residues. After removal of 6 bases from V and 7 bases from J, the junction contained 6 bases not matched to a gene. Germline values: CDR1 MNHNY, CDR2 SVGAGI (reference sequence). This CDR3 is CASRGGTSGMNEQFF. CDR3 sequence (DNA): TGTGCCAGCAGGGGAGGGACTAGCGGGATGAATGAGCAGTTCTTC.

DNA for the CDR3: TGTGCCAGCAGTGGTACGCGGGGACAGAATAATCAGCCCCAGCATTTT. Translating gives CASSGTRGQNNQPQHF. The chain uses TRBV28 and TRBJ1-5; 7 bases line up with TRBD1. The ends lost 5 bases at V and 4 bases at J; junction bases unmatched: 11. Per germline, CDR1 MDHEN and CDR2 SYDVKM. This CDR3 has 16 amino acids.

This sequence joins TRBV18 and TRBJ2-1, with 15 bases aligning to TRBD2. V lost 0 bases, J lost 8 bases, and 11 bases stayed unmatched. The CDR3 covers 19 residues. Germline V gene data show CDR1 as KGHSH and CDR2 as LQKENI. DNA for the CDR3: TGTGCCAGCTCACCACCCTGGACTAGCGGGGGGGCCGTCTTTTATGAGCAGTTCTTC. It is translated as CASSPPWTSGGAVFYEQFF.

This clone was seen a few times. The chain recombines TRBV6-5 with TRBJ1-5; a possible D gene is TRBD1 (5 bases). Germline V lookup: CDR1 MNHEY, CDR2 SVGAGI. V was shortened by 8 bases and J by 6 bases, with 8 bases between the two germline ends. This CDR3 spans 11 amino acids. The CDR3 region has the DNA TGTGCCAGCGGTCAGGGTCAGCCCCAGCATTTT. As protein: CASGQGQPQHF.

The genes are TRBV5-1 and TRBJ1-2; D call uncertain. The CDR3 is 14 residues long. CDR1 and CDR2 (germline): SGHRS, YFSETQ. Between the trimmed V and J ends, which lost 0 bases and 6 bases, there was a span of 12 bases. CDR3 in amino acids: CASSLGGEVDGYTF. The DNA for the CDR3 is TGCGCCAGCAGCTTGGGTGGGGAAGTCGATGGCTACACCTTC.

This chain connects TRBV27 to TRBJ2-7; 11 bases are a match to TRBD1. The CDR3 spans 19 residues. CDR1 and CDR2 from the germline V gene are MNHEY and SMNVEV (reference sequence). Unmatched junction bases numbered 14, after V lost 3 bases and J lost 1 base. Here the CDR3 reads CASSFSGTGGYSRSYEQYF. In nucleotides, the CDR3 is TGTGCCAGCAGTTTCTCGGGGACAGGGGGTTATAGTAGGTCCTACGAGCAGTACTTC.

The chain employs TRBV5-4 and TRBJ2-1, with 9 bases that match TRBD1. Germline assignment: CDR1 SGHNT and CDR2 YYREEE (reference sequence). The ends lost 4 bases at V and 6 bases at J; junction bases unmatched: 11. CDR3 size: 16 residues. The CDR3 is CASSRPRTGESNEQFF. Here the CDR3 DNA reads TGTGCCAGCAGCCGGCCGCGGACAGGGGAATCCAATGAGCAGTTCTTC.

The chain is built from TRBV7-9 and TRBJ1-2; D may be TRBD1 (5 bases). CDR1 is SEHNR, CDR2 FQNEAQ, per germline (reference sequence). The CDR3 is 14 amino acids. V lost 5 bases and J lost 4, with 14 bases in between. Written as DNA, the CDR3 is TGTGCCAGCAGCCCCTCAACAGGCGTCTATGGCTACACCTTC. This gives the protein CASSPSTGVYGYTF.

The chain couples TRBV5-1 to TRBJ2-1; D perhaps matches TRBD2 (5 bases). V lost 6 bases, J lost 9 bases, and 13 bases lay in between. The CDR3 runs to 12 residues. Germline lookup yields CDR1 SGHRS and CDR2 YFSETQ. As DNA, the CDR3 is TGCGCCAGCACGCTAGCAGGCCGTGAGCAGTTCTTC. Its translation: CASTLAGREQFF.

The chain recombines TRBV6-1 with TRBJ1-2; no firm D call. Germline CDR1 and CDR2: MNHNS and SASEGT. Trimming stripped 3 bases from V and 4 bases from J, with 12 bases between. There are 14 residues in the CDR3. The CDR3 protein is CASSDVLRAYGYTF. CDR3 DNA: TGTGCCAGCAGTGACGTCCTCCGGGCCTATGGCTACACCTTC.

With respect to this clone: The identical CDR3 is also encoded by other nucleotide sequences in the sample. The chain joins TRBV9 to TRBJ2-3, with D hard to call. Germline lookup yields CDR1 SGDLS and CDR2 YYNGEE. V was trimmed by 0 bases and J by 0 bases, leaving 5 bases between them. The CDR3 consists of 14 residues. CDR3 DNA sequence: TGTGCCAGCAGCGTAGGTGGAAGCACAGATACGCAGTATTTT. This translates into CASSVGGSTDTQYF.

The chain uses TRBV28 and TRBJ1-4; a weak D match, TRBD1 (6 bases). The length of the CDR3 is 13 residues. Trimming took off 6 bases at V and 6 bases at J, with 11 bases between the two ends. The germline V gene has CDR1 MDHEN and CDR2 SYDVKM. CDR3 protein: CASSGGRDEKLFF. The CDR3 region has the DNA TGTGCCAGCAGCGGGGGGCGGGATGAAAAACTGTTTTTT. The complete variable domain, with remaining parts taken from reference TRBV28 and TRBJ1-4, reads DVKVTQSSRYLVKRTGEKVFLECVQDMDHENMFWYRQDPGLGLRLIYFSYDVKMKEKGDIPEGYSVSREKKERFSLILESASTNQTSMYLCASSGGRDEKLFFGSGTQLSVL.

The chain recombines TRBV7-8 with TRBJ1-1, with 10 bases aligning to TRBD1. Germline CDR1 SGHVS, CDR2 FQNEAQ. J was trimmed by 3 bases and V by 4 bases; bases with no gene match: 17. This CDR3 comprises 19 residues. The chain's CDR3 is CASSSPKRQGAIRDTEAFF. In DNA form, the CDR3 reads TGTGCCAGCAGCTCCCCCAAACGACAGGGGGCGATTCGGGACACTGAAGCTTTCTTT.

The chain combines TRBV30 with TRBJ1-2; D is unresolved. This CDR3 is 11 amino acids long. Trimming shortened V by 0 bases and J by 8 bases, and 7 bases separated the two germline ends. Germline assignment: CDR1 GTSNPN and CDR2 SVGIG (reference sequence). The CDR3 DNA follows: TGTGCCTGGAGTGTATTACAGGGCTACACCTTC. This codes for CAWSVLQGYTF.

The rearrangement links TRBV15 to TRBJ2-7, with unresolved D. Trimming pared 0 bases from V and 0 bases from J, leaving 9 bases between. Germline V gene sequence: CDR1 LNHNV, CDR2 YYDKDF (reference sequence). CDR3 length: 15 residues. Here the CDR3 reads CATSRDLRPSYEQYF. CDR3 DNA sequence: TGTGCCACCAGCAGAGATCTGAGACCCTCCTACGAGCAGTACTTC.

The chain carries TRBV5-4 and TRBJ2-7; D perhaps matches TRBD1 (6 bases). In germline, CDR1 is SGHNT, CDR2 YYREEE (reference sequence). Trimming took 4 bases from V and 3 from J, leaving 8 bases between them. There are 12 residues in the CDR3. The CDR3 DNA sequence: TGTGCCAGCAGCATACAGGGCTACGAGCAGTACTTC. As protein: CASSIQGYEQYF.

V gene TRBV6-5 combines with J gene TRBJ2-3; D perhaps matches TRBD1 (5 bases). Germline loops: CDR1 MNHEY, CDR2 SVGAGI. CDR3 length: 13 amino acids. Between the trimmed V and J ends, which lost 7 bases and 0 bases, there was a span of 8 bases. CDR3 loop: CASKTESTDTQYF. The CDR3 bases are TGTGCCAGCAAGACAGAGAGCACAGATACGCAGTATTTT.

The chain has TRBV10-2 and TRBJ1-1; no clear D gene. V was clipped by 2 bases and J by 2 bases, with 15 bases between them. Germline loops: CDR1 WSHSY, CDR2 SAAADI. The CDR3 sequence is 16 residues long. This CDR3 is CASSELGLRPNTEAFF. The CDR3 region has the DNA TGCGCCAGCAGTGAGCTGGGATTGCGGCCAAACACTGAAGCTTTCTTT.

DNA for the CDR3: TGCGCCAGCAGAAGGGAGGGGACTGAAGCTTTCTTT. Translated: CASRREGTEAFF. This chain connects TRBV5-1 to TRBJ1-1; perhaps TRBD1 as D (5 bases). In germline, CDR1 is SGHRS, CDR2 YFSETQ. V was shortened by 5 bases and J by 5 bases, with 10 bases between the two germline ends. This CDR3 contains 12 residues.

The chain uses TRBV29-1 and TRBJ2-3; maybe TRBD1 (6 bases). The CDR3 extends over 16 amino acids. Trimming removed 7 bases from V and 2 bases from J, with 22 bases in between. Germline assignment: CDR1 SQVTM and CDR2 ANQGSEA. CDR3 loop: CSAPVGTTRYTDTQYF. The CDR3 DNA is TGCAGCGCCCCTGTTGGGACAACTAGATACACAGATACGCAGTATTTT.

The rearrangement uses TRBV14 and TRBJ2-5; no definite D call. CDR1 and CDR2 (germline): SGHDN, FVKESK. The CDR3 totals 14 residues. The V and J ends lost 0 bases and 1 base respectively, with 6 bases between them. This CDR3 is CASSQDQVQETQYF. As DNA, the CDR3 is TGTGCCAGCAGCCAAGACCAGGTCCAAGAGACCCAGTACTTC.